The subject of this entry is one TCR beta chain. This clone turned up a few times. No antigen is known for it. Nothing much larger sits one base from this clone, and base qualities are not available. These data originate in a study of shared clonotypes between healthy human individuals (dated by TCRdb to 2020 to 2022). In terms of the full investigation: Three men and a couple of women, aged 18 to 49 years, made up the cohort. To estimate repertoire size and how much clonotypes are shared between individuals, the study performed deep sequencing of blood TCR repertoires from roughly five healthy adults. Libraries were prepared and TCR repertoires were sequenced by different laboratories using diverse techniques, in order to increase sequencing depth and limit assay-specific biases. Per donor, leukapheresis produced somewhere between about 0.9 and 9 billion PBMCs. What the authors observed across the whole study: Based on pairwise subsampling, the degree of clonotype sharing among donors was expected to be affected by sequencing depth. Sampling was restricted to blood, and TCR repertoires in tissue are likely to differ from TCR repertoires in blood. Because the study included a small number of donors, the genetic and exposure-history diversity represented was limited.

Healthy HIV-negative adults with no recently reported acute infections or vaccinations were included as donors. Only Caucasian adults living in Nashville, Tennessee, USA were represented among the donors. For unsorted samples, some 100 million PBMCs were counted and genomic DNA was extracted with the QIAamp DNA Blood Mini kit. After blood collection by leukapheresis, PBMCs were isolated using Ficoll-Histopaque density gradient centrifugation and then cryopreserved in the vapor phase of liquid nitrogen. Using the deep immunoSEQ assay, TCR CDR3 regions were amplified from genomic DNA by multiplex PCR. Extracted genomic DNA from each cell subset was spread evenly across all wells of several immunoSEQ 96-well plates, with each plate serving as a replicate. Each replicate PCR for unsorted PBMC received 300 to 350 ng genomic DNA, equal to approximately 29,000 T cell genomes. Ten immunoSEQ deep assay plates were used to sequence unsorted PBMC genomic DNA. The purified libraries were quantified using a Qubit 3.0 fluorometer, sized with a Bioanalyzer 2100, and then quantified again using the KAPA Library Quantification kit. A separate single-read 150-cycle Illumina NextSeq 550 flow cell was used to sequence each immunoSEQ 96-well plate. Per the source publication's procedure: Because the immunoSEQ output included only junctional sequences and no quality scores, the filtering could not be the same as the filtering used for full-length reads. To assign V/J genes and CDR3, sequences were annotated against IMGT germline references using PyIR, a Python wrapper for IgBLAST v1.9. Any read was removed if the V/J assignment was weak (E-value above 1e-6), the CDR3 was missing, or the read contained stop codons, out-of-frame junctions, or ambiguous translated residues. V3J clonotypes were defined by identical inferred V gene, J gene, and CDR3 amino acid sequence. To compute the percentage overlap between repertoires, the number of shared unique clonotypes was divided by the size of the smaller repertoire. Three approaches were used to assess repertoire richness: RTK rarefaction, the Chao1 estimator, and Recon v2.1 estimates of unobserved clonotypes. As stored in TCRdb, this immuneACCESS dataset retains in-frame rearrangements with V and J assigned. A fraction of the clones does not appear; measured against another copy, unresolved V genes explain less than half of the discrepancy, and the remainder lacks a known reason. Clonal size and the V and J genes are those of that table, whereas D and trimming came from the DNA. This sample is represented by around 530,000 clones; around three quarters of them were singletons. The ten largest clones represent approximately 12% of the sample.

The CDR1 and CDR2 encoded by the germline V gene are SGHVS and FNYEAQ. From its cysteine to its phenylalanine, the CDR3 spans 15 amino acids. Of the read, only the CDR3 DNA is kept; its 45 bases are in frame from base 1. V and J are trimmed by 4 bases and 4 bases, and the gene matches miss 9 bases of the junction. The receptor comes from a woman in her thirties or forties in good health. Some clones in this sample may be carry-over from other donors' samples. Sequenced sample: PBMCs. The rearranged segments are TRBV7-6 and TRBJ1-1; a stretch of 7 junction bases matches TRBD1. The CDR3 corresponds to CASSYRQGGGTEAFF. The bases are TGTGCCAGCAGCTACCGACAGGGTGGGGGCACTGAAGCTTTCTTT.